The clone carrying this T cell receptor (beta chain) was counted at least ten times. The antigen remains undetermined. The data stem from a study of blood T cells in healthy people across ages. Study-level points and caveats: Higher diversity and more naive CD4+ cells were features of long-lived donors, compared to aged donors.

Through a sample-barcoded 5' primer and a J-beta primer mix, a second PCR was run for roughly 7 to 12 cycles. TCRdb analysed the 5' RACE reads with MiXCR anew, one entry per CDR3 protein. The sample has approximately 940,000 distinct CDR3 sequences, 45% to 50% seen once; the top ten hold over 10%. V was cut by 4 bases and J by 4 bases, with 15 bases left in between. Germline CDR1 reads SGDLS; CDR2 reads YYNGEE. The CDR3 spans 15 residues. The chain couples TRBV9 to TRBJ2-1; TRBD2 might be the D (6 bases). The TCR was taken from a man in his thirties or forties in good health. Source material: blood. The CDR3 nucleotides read TGTGCCAGCAGCCCCTCTAGCGTTGGGTACAATGAGCAGTTCTTC. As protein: CASSPSSVGYNEQFF.